The next 13 T cell receptor gamma chains were all read from a single sample in a study of gamma delta lymphoproliferative disorders and STAT genes. With CATT, TCRdb re-called clones from the multiplex PCR reads. The sample records 4,000 to 4,500 gamma-chain clones, around 7% being singletons. PBMCs from patients and controls supplied the genomic DNA for sequencing. Sequencing was carried out using blood. The receptors stem from a human donor in good health.

This clone was observed many times. V gene TRGV2 combines with J gene TRGJ1 or TRGJ2. Since TCRdb gives no J gene, matching the DNA to germline was used here to assign it. CDR3 length: 15 residues. The V gene's germline CDR1 is EGSNGY and CDR2 YDSYNSKV. J lost 4 bases, V lost 0 bases, and 9 bases had no gene match. The CDR3 region is CATWDGQAKYYKKLF. CDR3 nucleotides: TGTGCCACCTGGGACGGGCAGGCAAAGTATTATAAGAAACTCTTT.

This chain links TRGV8 with TRGJP2. TCRdb is silent on the J gene; assignment here came from matching the DNA to germline. Germline values: CDR1 VENAVY, CDR2 YDSYNSRV. The J segment lost 3 bases and the V segment lost 8 bases, leaving 3 bases of the junction unmatched. The CDR3 covers 12 residues. CDR3 in DNA: TGTGCCACCTTATGTAGTGATTGGATCAAGACGTTT. Its translation is CATLCSDWIKTF.

In its sample, this clone is medium-sized. This rearrangement joins TRGV4 to TRGJ1 or TRGJ2. Since TCRdb gives no J gene, matching the DNA to germline was used here to assign it. Germline values: CDR1 EGSTGY, CDR2 YDSYTSSV. V lost 3 bases, J lost 7 bases, and 15 bases stayed unmatched. The CDR3 is 15 amino acids. The CDR3 coding sequence is TGTGCCACCTGGGATCCTGCCCATTTGCAATATAAGAAACTCTTT. Translating it yields CATWDPAHLQYKKLF.

By sample fraction, this clone is medium-sized (0.01 to 0.1%). Other nucleotide sequences in the sample specify the same CDR3. The J gene is TRGJ1 or TRGJ2, the V gene TRGV2. TCRdb records no J gene; here it was assigned by comparing the DNA to germline. V lost 0 bases to trimming and J lost 4 bases; unmatched junction nucleotides: 6. The CDR3 extends over 14 amino acids. The germline V gene encodes CDR1 EGSNGY and CDR2 YDSYNSKV. The CDR3: CATWDGPRYYKKLF. The CDR3 coding sequence is TGTGCCACCTGGGACGGGCCTAGGTATTATAAGAAACTCTTT.

The chain couples TRGV10 to TRGJP1. TCRdb gives no J gene; it was assigned here by matching the DNA to germline. TRGV10 is given ORF status, its function remaining uncertain. This CDR3 contains 11 residues. Losses at the gene ends were 14 bases for V and 4 bases for J; bases not matched to a gene: 5. This CDR3 is CAPDTGWFKIF. The DNA for the CDR3 is TGTGCTCCAGACACTGGTTGGTTCAAGATATTT.

This chain joins TRGV10 and TRGJ1 or TRGJ2. TCRdb gives no J gene; it was assigned here by matching the DNA to germline. TRGV10 is flagged as an ORF with uncertain function. CDR3 length: 13 residues. Losses at the gene ends were 8 bases for V and 9 bases for J; bases not matched to a gene: 14. CDR3 bases: TGTGCTGCGTGGGATCCCGGCGTACGTAAGAAACTCTTT. Its translation: CAAWDPGVRKKLF.

This clone was found many times. V is TRGV2 and J is TRGJ1 or TRGJ2. Since TCRdb gives no J gene, matching the DNA to germline was used here to assign it. This CDR3 has 14 amino acids. V dropped 0 bases and J dropped 5; count of bases not matched to a gene: 7. CDR1 is EGSNGY and CDR2 is YDSYNSKV in the germline V gene. CDR3 nucleotide sequence: TGTGCCACCTGGGACGGGCTGGTTAATTATAAGAAACTCTTT. Protein: CATWDGLVNYKKLF.

By sample share, this clone is medium-sized (0.01 to 0.1%). V gene TRGV11 combines with J gene TRGJP1. No J segment appears in TCRdb, so it was assigned here by matching the sequence to germline. TRGV11 is identified as an open reading frame with a role that is uncertain. The CDR3 contains 14 residues. V gave up 5 bases and J gave up 6 bases; unmatched junction bases: 6. The chain's CDR3 is CACWITRPGWFKIF. In DNA, the CDR3 is TGTGCCTGCTGGATTACCCGTCCTGGTTGGTTCAAGATATTT.

This clone is classed as medium-sized. This sample also contains other DNA sequences that code for the same CDR3. V gene TRGV10 combines with J gene TRGJ1 or TRGJ2. The J gene, absent from TCRdb, was called here by matching the DNA to germline. TRGV10 qualifies as an ORF whose function is uncertain. This CDR3 region has 13 residues. V lost 8 bases and J lost 6; bases outside the gene matches: 11. DNA of the CDR3: TGTGCTGCGTGGGTCGGGCTGGCTTATAAGAAACTCTTT. This translates into CAAWVGLAYKKLF.

This clone is termed medium-sized. The chain uses TRGV8 and TRGJ1 or TRGJ2. The J gene, left out of TCRdb, was set here by checking the DNA against germline. Germline trimming cut 4 bases from V and 5 bases from J; bases unmatched to any gene: 14. Per germline, CDR1 VENAVY and CDR2 YDSYNSRV. The CDR3 length is 15 residues. The CDR3 loop is CATWDPFIFDYKKLF. In DNA, the CDR3 is TGTGCCACCTGGGACCCTTTTATCTTCGATTATAAGAAACTCTTT.

Comments on this clone: TCRdb records a much larger clone's protein for this DNA, with a difference at residue 7 that likely arises from a read error; the protein given is the translation of the DNA. The genes are TRGV4 and TRGJP1. The J gene, left out of TCRdb, was set here by checking the DNA against germline. Germline V lookup: CDR1 EGSTGY, CDR2 YDSYTSSV. With V trimmed by 0 bases and J by 0 bases, 1 base remained unmatched. The CDR3 extends over 15 amino acids. The CDR3 here is CATWDGDTTGWFKIF. The CDR3 DNA reads as TGTGCCACCTGGGATGGGGATACCACTGGTTGGTTCAAGATATTT.

This clone has at least ten counts. The chain is built from TRGV9 and TRGJ1 or TRGJ2. In the absence of a J gene in TCRdb, the DNA was matched to germline to assign it here. With 0 bases clipped from V and 13 bases from J, the junction kept 0 bases outside the gene matches. The CDR3 loop spans 9 amino acids. Germline lookup yields CDR1 GITISATS and CDR2 ISYDGTV (reference sequence). The CDR3 DNA follows: TGTGCCTTGTGGGAGGTGAAACTCTTT. It specifies CALWEVKLF.

This clone came up many times. This sequence joins TRGV9 and TRGJ1 or TRGJ2. Germline matching of the DNA provided the J gene here, since TCRdb leaves it blank. The junction had 7 bases not matched to a gene; V was cut back by 2 bases and J by 9 bases. Germline lookup yields CDR1 GITISATS and CDR2 ISYDGTV (reference sequence). The CDR3 loop spans 12 amino acids. The chain's CDR3 is CALWEGPSKKLF. The CDR3 DNA sequence: TGTGCCTTGTGGGAGGGACCATCTAAGAAACTCTTT.